This TCR beta chain was documented in a study of blood T cells in healthy people across ages (dated by TCRdb to the mid-2010s). For context, the study as a whole: Template switching captured roughly one uniquely barcoded TCR beta cDNA molecule per two T cells in model experiments. Using deep sequencing normalized with unique cDNA molecular identifiers, the study measured how TCR beta repertoire diversity changes with age. Four age groups were formed from the donors: young (average approximately 16 years), middle-aged (approximately 42), aged (62) and long-lived (around 82). The study analyzed two additional independent replicas of 1 million unique cDNA reads from the same blood draw for two donors, one aged 18 to 30 and one aged 80 or older. Points the paper makes about the study in general: The CMV infection status of donors was not known, potentially confounding age-related changes in expanded clonotypes. A strong correlation was found between observed TCR beta diversity and the percentage of naive T cells measured by flow cytometry. Conclusive comparison of naive and antigen-experienced compartments was prevented by the profiling of bulk unsorted PBMCs. As age increased, observed TCR beta diversity per million T cells dropped in a roughly linear way, and a significant reduction was already evident by age about 36. Estimates of total diversity from one million sequenced T cells were regarded as lower bounds and underestimates. Compared with the aged group, the long-lived group had more naive CD4+ T cells, fewer expanded clones and increased TCR diversity, a pattern suggesting age selection.

The V end gives up 0 bases and the J end 7 bases, leaving 7 bases in the junction not matched to a gene. Taken from cysteine to phenylalanine, the CDR3 has 15 residues. Here the CDR3 DNA is all that survives: 45 bases in frame from base 1. The germline V gene gives CDR1 as SGDLS and CDR2 as YYNGEE. Libraries were made using 5' RACE. Instrument used: Illumina HiSeq 2500. A second PCR of roughly 6 to 12 cycles was performed with a sample-barcoded 5' primer and a J-beta primer mix. A unique molecular identifier was introduced onto each TCR beta cDNA molecule by a template-switch 5' adaptor carrying 12 random nucleotides. Each sample yielded at least 3 million CDR3-containing paired-end reads. First-strand cDNA was synthesized from all RNA with the Mint cDNA synthesis kit, primed by a TRBC-specific oligonucleotide. After uracil-DNA glycosylase treatment, a first 18-cycle PCR used universal primers M1SS and BC2_uni_R on all cDNA. The authors' analysis ran thus. For normalization, 1 million high-quality reads were randomly selected from each sample, with every read carrying a distinct molecular identifier. Reads with shared molecular identifiers were discarded instead of being binned into consensus sequences. MiTCR, with a Q25 quality threshold and the strictest error-elimination algorithm, was used for CDR3 identification, clonotype clustering and error correction. A nonparametric unseen species model with Euler transformation was used to estimate lower-bound total TCR beta diversity. TCRdb applied fastp at Q25 and MiXCR to the public reads, then kept only in-frame beta chains. Rows merge per CDR3 protein into single entries with the most common DNA and genes. The V and J calls here are based on TCRdb, not the publication. For this sample the table gives around 1,000,000 distinct CDR3 sequences, of which around 25% were detected only once. Around 0.75% of the sample is in the top ten clones.

Notes on this clonotype: The antigen it binds to is not known. One base away there is no much larger clone; base qualities are not given.

The donors were roughly 40 Caucasian individuals from Russia, aged roughly 6 to 100 years, who were systemically healthy. Each donor gave about 9.2 milliliters of peripheral blood, drawn into EDTA-treated Vacutainer tubes. PBMCs were isolated by Ficoll-Paque density-gradient centrifugation, with at least 6.5 million obtained per sample. Trizol reagent was used to extract total RNA from PBMCs, with at least 6 micrograms per sample. The percentages of naive CD45RAhigh/CD27high T cells were determined by flow cytometry on a PBMC aliquot from every donor. The same data also went into a second study, on T cells of mothers and their children. From that second study: The donors were nine systemically healthy Caucasian individuals, made up of three mothers and their six children. cDNA synthesis consumed the entire amount of extracted RNA, loaded at approximately 1.6 ug RNA in each 15 ul reaction. In the second PCR, sample barcodes and 2-4 random nucleotides were introduced via the M1S primer. More than 9 million TCR beta CDR3 reads were obtained from each mother, and roughly 3.1 million reads were obtained from each child. Thymic selection similarly shapes TCR recombination output in related and unrelated pairs, with minor effect from inherited differences. Normalized repertoire overlap was always found to be slightly, but never significantly, higher in related mother-child pairs than in unrelated mother-child pairs. Persistent microchimeric T cell clones were not detected, at a sensitivity of about 90 clones per million clonotypes. In the study, deep NGS was used to compare the TCR beta repertoires of mothers and children, and features distinguishing related mother-child pairs from unrelated individuals were sought. The mean age was 40 +/- 4 years for the mothers and 11 +/- 4 years for the children. After adapter ligation was performed with NEBNext reagents, the libraries were sequenced on an Illumina HiSeq 2000 with 100+100 nt paired-end reads. To prevent cross-contamination, the mother and child libraries were prepared a month apart and were sequenced in separate runs. For each donor, between 500,000 and 2,000,000 distinct TCR beta clonotypes were identified. Naive TCR beta clonotypes were estimated from low-frequency clonotypes matched to each donor's FACS-determined naive share, without sorting.

The source material was blood. The source of this sequence is a girl aged 2 to 9 in good health. The rearranged chain carries TRBV9 and TRBJ2-1; 7 central bases correspond to TRBD2. The DNA sequence reads TGTGCCAGCAGCGTAGTGGGGGGAGGGCGAAATGAGCAGTTCTTC. The resulting protein is CASSVVGGGRNEQFF.